This passage covers 8 T cell receptor beta chains from one sample sequenced in a study of monozygotic twins with inflammatory bowel disease. Following a re-call of the 5' RACE reads, TCRdb has one entry per CDR3 protein and lacks DNA. This sample contains about 130,000 distinct CDR3 sequences. The sequenced sample was blood. These receptors were obtained from a human donor with ulcerative colitis or Crohn's disease, or a healthy co-twin of an affected twin (not recorded which).

The V call is TRBV28, the J call TRBJ2-2. Germline V gives CDR1 MDHEN, CDR2 SYDVKM. CDR3 length: 14 amino acids. CDR3 loop: CASSLLWGTGELFF.

The chain links TRBV27 to TRBJ2-2; TCRdb returns TRBD1, unconfirmable since there is no DNA. The germline V gene has CDR1 MNHEY and CDR2 SMNVEV (reference sequence). This CDR3 is 16 amino acids long. The CDR3 is CASSRPVGGRTGELFF.

V usage is TRBV20-1 and J usage is TRBJ2-3; no DNA is available, so the TRBD2 call from TCRdb remains unchecked. CDR3 size: 16 residues. CDR1 DFQATT and CDR2 SNEGSKA come from the germline V gene (reference sequence). The CDR3 sequence: CSVSLPVRLAGDTQYF.

The chain has TRBV11-2 and TRBJ2-5. The germline gives CDR1 SGHAT, CDR2 FQNNGV. The CDR3 covers 15 residues. This CDR3 is CASSLGDKYQETQYF.

The CDR3 protein is CASSQELFFEQFF. The genes are TRBV14 and TRBJ2-1. The CDR3 loop spans 13 amino acids. Germline CDR1 reads SGHDN; CDR2 reads FVKESK.

This chain uses TRBV18 with TRBJ2-3; TCRdb's D call, TRBD1, is unchecked because there is no DNA. The CDR3 is 13 residues long. Per germline, CDR1 KGHSH and CDR2 LQKENI. CDR3 in amino acids: CASSRDRTDTQYF.

The CDR3 protein is CASRLSEIQETQYF. The chain links TRBV4-1 to TRBJ2-5; TCRdb designates TRBD2, a call that cannot be tested without DNA. The CDR3 consists of 14 residues. Germline loops: CDR1 MGHRA, CDR2 YSYEKL.

This chain joins TRBV7-2 and TRBJ2-2; the TCRdb call, TRBD1, lacks DNA for checking. Germline V lookup: CDR1 SGHTA, CDR2 FQGNSA. The CDR3 consists of 16 residues. The CDR3 loop reads CASSPRGGPNTGELFF.